This is a list of T cell receptor beta chains from one sample in a study of cytomegalovirus exposure and HLA in healthy donors. Sequenced by immunoSEQ multiplex PCR; TCRdb stores in-frame clones only, minus some. This sample has 100,000 to 150,000 clones, with about four fifths found just once. Sequenced material: PBMCs. The receptors were sampled from a man between 25 and 39 years old in good health and CMV-seronegative. CDR3s include the opening cysteine and the closing phenylalanine or tryptophan. D genes are given only for firm matches. Size values are once, few and many counts, or a class for expanded clones, and some rows have none.

V gene,clone size,J gene,D gene,CDR3 DNA,CDR3 protein
TRBV14,few,TRBJ2-2,NA,TGTGCCAGCAGACCCTTCGCGACCGGGGAGCTGTTTTTT,CASRPFATGELFF
TRBV4-2,NA,TRBJ2-3,NA,TGTGCCAGCAGCCAAGAGAGTAGAACAGATACGCAGTATTTT,CASSQESRTDTQYF
TRBV9,NA,TRBJ2-2,NA,TGTGCCAGCAGCTCATCGACAGGTATACCCGGGGAGCTGTTTTTT,CASSSSTGIPGELFF
TRBV5-6,NA,TRBJ1-2,TRBD1,TGTGCCAGCAGCCACCAAAAACAGGGGCCAGATATCTATGGCTACACCTTC,CASSHQKQGPDIYGYTF
TRBV28,NA,TRBJ2-7,NA,TGTGCCAGCAGTTTCCCGCGCAGGGGCTACGAGCAGTACTTC,CASSFPRRGYEQYF
TRBV7-9,NA,TRBJ2-7,NA,TGTGCCAGCAGCTTCGGGGGAAACTACGAGCAGTACTTC,CASSFGGNYEQYF
TRBV2,NA,TRBJ2-2,NA,TGTGCCAGCAGCTCAGACTTCACCGGGGAGCTGTTTTTT,CASSSDFTGELFF
TRBV19,NA,TRBJ2-4,TRBD2,TGTGTCTCTAGTCCCGCGGGGGGGAACATTCAGTACTTC,CVSSPAGGNIQYF
TRBV18,NA,TRBJ1-1,NA,TGTGCCAGCTCCCGAATCCAGACAGGGAACACTGAAGCTTTCTTT,CASSRIQTGNTEAFF
TRBV6-5,NA,TRBJ2-7,TRBD2,TGTGCCAGCAGACCCCCACAGCGGGGGGCCTACGAGCAGTACTTC,CASRPPQRGAYEQYF
TRBV6-1,NA,TRBJ2-7,NA,TGTGCCAGCAGGAGGGCCGGAAGCTCCTACGAGCAGTACTTC,CASRRAGSSYEQYF
TRBV29-1,NA,TRBJ2-1,TRBD2,TGCAGCGTTTCAGGACTAGCTAAGATCCACAATGAGCAGTTCTTC,CSVSGLAKIHNEQFF
TRBV2,NA,TRBJ1-2,NA,TGTGCCAGCAGTGAAGGTATAGCCGGCGGCTACACCTTC,CASSEGIAGGYTF
TRBV28,NA,TRBJ1-2,TRBD1,TGTGCCAGCTTTCAGGGGGCCTGGCGTGGCTACACCTTC,CASFQGAWRGYTF
TRBV5-1,NA,TRBJ2-7,NA,TGCGCCAGCAGCTTGGCAGGGTGGGCCTACGAGCAGTACTTC,CASSLAGWAYEQYF
TRBV4-3,NA,TRBJ1-2,NA,TGCGCCAGCAGCCAAGATCCCAGGACAACCGCTTATGGCTACACCTTC,CASSQDPRTTAYGYTF
TRBV27,few,TRBJ1-5,NA,TGTGCCAGCAGTTTACGGGGGTTTTCCAATCAGCCCCAGCATTTT,CASSLRGFSNQPQHF
TRBV18,NA,TRBJ2-5,TRBD1,TGTGCCAGCTCACCCCTGGGACAGGGGAGGGTCGGGCAGTACTTC,CASSPLGQGRVGQYF
TRBV29-1,once,TRBJ2-1,NA,TGCAGCGTTGCTAGGAGTGAGCAGTTCTTC,CSVARSEQFF
TRBV6-1,NA,TRBJ2-3,NA,TGTGCCAGCAGTGAACAAACCGCGGCTAGCACAGATACGCAGTATTTT,CASSEQTAASTDTQYF
TRBV28,NA,TRBJ2-5,TRBD2,TGTGCCAGCAGTTTCCAGGCCCCGGGACTAGCGGGAGAAGAGACCCAGTACTTC,CASSFQAPGLAGEETQYF
TRBV7-9,NA,TRBJ2-7,TRBD1,TGTGCCAGCACCGGGACAGGGGGGCCCTATGCCTACGAGCAGTACTTC,CASTGTGGPYAYEQYF
TRBV19,NA,TRBJ1-5,TRBD1,TGTGCCAGTAGGACCGGACAGGGCCCCAATCAGCCCCAGCATTTT,CASRTGQGPNQPQHF
TRBV28,NA,TRBJ1-5,TRBD1,TGTGCCAGCAGTACCGGGACAGGTCCTTATAGCAATCAGCCCCAGCATTTT,CASSTGTGPYSNQPQHF
TRBV11-1,NA,TRBJ2-1,TRBD1,TGTGCCAGCAGCCCCCGGCCCGTCAGGGGGCTTTATGAGCAGTTCTTC,CASSPRPVRGLYEQFF
TRBV29-1,NA,TRBJ1-1,NA,TGCAGCGTTGCCCCGGACACGGCTTTCTTT,CSVAPDTAFF
TRBV6-5,NA,TRBJ2-1,NA,TGTGCCAGCAGATTCCAGGGGAAGTACAATGAGCAGTTCTTC,CASRFQGKYNEQFF
TRBV7-2,NA,TRBJ1-6,NA,TGTGCTGTGGGGGGGTATAATTCACCCCTCCACTTT,CAVGGYNSPLHF
TRBV18,NA,TRBJ1-2,NA,TGTGCCAGCTCGTCCACAGGGAACTATGGCTACACCTTC,CASSSTGNYGYTF
TRBV7-6,NA,TRBJ2-7,TRBD2,TGTGCCAGCAGCCGGACTAGCGGGACCTACGAGCAGTACTTC,CASSRTSGTYEQYF